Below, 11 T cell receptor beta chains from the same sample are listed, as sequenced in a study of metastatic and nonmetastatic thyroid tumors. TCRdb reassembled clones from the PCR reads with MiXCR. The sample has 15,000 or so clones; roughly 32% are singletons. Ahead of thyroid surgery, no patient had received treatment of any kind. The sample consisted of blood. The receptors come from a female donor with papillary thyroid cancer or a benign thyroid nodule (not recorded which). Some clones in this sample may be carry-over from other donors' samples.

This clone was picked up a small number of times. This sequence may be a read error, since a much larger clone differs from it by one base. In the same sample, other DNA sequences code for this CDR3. The CDR3 DNA follows: TGTGCCAGCAGTTCTGCTAGACTAACGGGGGGCAATGAGCAGTTCTTC. Its translation is CASSSARLTGGNEQFF. The chain joins TRBV28 to TRBJ2-1; TRBD2 aligns across 7 bases. The CDR3 has 16 amino acids. Unmatched junction bases numbered 12, after V lost 4 bases and J lost 6 bases. Germline CDR1 is MDHEN and CDR2 is SYDVKM. The whole variable domain, filled in from reference TRBV28 and TRBJ2-1, reads DVKVTQSSRYLVKRTGEKVFLECVQDMDHENMFWYRQDPGLGLRLIYFSYDVKMKEKGDIPEGYSVSREKKERFSLILESASTNQTSMYLCASSSARLTGGNEQFFGPGTRLTVL.

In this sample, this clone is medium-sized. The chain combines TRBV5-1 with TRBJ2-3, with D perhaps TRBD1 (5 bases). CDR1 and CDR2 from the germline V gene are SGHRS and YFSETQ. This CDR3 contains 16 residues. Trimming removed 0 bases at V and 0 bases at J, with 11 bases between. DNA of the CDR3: TGCGCCAGCAGCTTGGGTCCGCAGGGAAGCACAGATACGCAGTATTTT. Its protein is CASSLGPQGSTDTQYF.

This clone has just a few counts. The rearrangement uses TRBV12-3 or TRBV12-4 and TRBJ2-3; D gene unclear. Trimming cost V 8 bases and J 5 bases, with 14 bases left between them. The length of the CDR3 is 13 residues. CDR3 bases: TGTGCCAGCCTAAACTCTGGGGTAGATACGCAGTATTTT. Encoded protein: CASLNSGVDTQYF.

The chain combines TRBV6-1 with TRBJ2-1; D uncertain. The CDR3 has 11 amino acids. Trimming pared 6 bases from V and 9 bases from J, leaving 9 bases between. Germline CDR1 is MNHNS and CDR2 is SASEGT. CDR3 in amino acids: CASRFGLEQFF. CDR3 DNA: TGTGCCAGCAGGTTCGGCCTTGAGCAGTTCTTC.

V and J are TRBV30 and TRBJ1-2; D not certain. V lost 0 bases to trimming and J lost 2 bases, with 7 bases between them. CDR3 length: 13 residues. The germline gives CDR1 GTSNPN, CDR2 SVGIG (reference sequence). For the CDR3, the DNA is TGTGCCTGGAGTGTTCGCTGCAACTATGGCTACACCTTC. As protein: CAWSVRCNYGYTF.

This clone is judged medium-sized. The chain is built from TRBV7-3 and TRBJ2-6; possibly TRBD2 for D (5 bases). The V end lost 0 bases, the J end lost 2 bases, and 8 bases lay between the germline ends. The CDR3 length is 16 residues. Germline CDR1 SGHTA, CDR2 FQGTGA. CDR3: CASSLTAGPGANVLTF. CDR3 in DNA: TGTGCCAGCAGCTTAACTGCGGGTCCTGGGGCCAACGTCCTGACTTTC.

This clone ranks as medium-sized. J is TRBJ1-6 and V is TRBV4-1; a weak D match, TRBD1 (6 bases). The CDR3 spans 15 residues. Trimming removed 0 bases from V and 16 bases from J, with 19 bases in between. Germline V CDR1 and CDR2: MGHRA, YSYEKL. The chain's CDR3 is CASSQETGGRSGLHF. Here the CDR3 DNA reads TGCGCCAGCAGCCAAGAAACGGGGGGCCGCTCGGGGCTCCACTTT.

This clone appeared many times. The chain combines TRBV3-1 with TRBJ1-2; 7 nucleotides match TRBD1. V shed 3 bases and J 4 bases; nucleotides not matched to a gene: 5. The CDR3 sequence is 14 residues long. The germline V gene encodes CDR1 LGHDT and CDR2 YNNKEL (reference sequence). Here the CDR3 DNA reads TGTGCCAGCAGCCAGGGACAGCAAACCTATGGCTACACCTTC. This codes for CASSQGQQTYGYTF.

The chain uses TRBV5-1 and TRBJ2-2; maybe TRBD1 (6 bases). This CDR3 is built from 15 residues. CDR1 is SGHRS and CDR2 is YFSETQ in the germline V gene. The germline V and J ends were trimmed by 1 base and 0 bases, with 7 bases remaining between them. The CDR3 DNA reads TGCGCCAGCAGCTTGACAGGGTCGAACACCGGGGAGCTGTTTTTT. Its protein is CASSLTGSNTGELFF.

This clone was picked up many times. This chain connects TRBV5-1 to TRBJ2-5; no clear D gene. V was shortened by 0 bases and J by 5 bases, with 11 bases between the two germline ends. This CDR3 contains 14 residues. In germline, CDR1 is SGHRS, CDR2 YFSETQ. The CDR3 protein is CASSLALGYETQYF. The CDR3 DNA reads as TGCGCCAGCAGCTTGGCCCTAGGGTACGAGACCCAGTACTTC. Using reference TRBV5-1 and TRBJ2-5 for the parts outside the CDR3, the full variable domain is KAGVTQTPRYLIKTRGQQVTLSCSPISGHRSVSWYQQTPGQGLQFLFEYFSETQRNKGNFPGRFSGRQFSNSRSEMNVSTLELGDSALYLCASSLALGYETQYFGPGTRLLVL.

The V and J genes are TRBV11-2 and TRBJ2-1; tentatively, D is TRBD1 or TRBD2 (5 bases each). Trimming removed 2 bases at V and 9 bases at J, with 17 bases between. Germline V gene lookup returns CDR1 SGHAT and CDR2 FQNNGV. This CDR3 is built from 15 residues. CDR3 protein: CASSLKGQGVSEQFF. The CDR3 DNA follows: TGTGCCAGCAGCTTAAAAGGGCAGGGAGTCAGTGAGCAGTTCTTC.